This TCR beta chain was profiled in a study of T cells in Graves' hyperthyroidism and ophthalmopathy. This clonotype was detected many times. Its antigen remains unknown. J gave up 6 bases and V 1 base, and 10 bases lay outside the gene matches. This CDR3 contains 17 residues. Per the germline V gene, CDR1 is DFQATT and CDR2 is SNEGSKA (reference sequence). Regions amplified from RNA transcripts were the TCR beta CDR3 regions. First-round RT-PCR targeting the TCR CDR3 was performed with the HTBI primer set. TCRdb itself ran the multiplex PCR reads through MiXCR, one entry per CDR3 protein. The sample yields about 580,000 distinct CDR3 sequences, just over 45% seen once. Graves' hyperthyroidism was deemed stable absent ophthalmopathy progression within 18 months. Hyperthyroidism, newly diagnosed and lasting under 2 months, affected patients aged 18 to 65. Study-wide results and caveats: Most thyroid clonotypes that were expanded above 0.001 also turned up in blood.

The gene calls are TRBV20-1 and TRBJ2-7; 15 bases match TRBD2. Material: peripheral blood or thyroid tissue (not recorded which). This TCR derives from a woman aged 18-29 years with Graves' hyperthyroidism. This CDR3 reads CSARGGTSGRTASEQYF. The CDR3 DNA reads as TGCAGTGCTAGAGGAGGGACTAGCGGGAGGACCGCTTCCGAGCAGTACTTC.